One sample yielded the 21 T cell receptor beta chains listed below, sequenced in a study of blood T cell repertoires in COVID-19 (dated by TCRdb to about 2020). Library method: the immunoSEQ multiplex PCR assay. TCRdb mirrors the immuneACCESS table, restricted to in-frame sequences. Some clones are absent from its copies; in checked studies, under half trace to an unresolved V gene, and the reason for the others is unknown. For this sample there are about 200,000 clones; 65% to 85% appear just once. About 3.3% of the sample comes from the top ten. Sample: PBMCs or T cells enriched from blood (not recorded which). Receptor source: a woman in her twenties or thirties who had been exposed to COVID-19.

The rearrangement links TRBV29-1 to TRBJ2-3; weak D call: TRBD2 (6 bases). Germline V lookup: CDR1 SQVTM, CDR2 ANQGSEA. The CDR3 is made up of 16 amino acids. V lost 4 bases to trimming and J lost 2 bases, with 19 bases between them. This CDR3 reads CSVVPGVGGYTDTQYF. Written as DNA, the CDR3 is TGCAGCGTTGTTCCGGGTGTTGGGGGGTACACAGATACGCAGTATTTT.

The CDR3 protein is CASRDRGTEAFF. The CDR3 DNA reads TGTGCCAGCAGGGACAGGGGCACTGAAGCTTTCTTT. The J gene is TRBJ1-1, the V gene TRBV6-5, with TRBD1 matching 9 bases. Trimming cost V 6 bases and J 4 bases; bases outside gene matches: 0. CDR1 is MNHEY, CDR2 SVGAGI, per germline. The CDR3 extends over 12 amino acids.

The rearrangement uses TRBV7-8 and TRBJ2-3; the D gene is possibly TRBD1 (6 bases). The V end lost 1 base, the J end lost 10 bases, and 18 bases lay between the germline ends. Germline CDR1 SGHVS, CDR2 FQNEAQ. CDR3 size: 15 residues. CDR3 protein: CASSLVDRQESAQYF. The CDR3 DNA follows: TGTGCCAGCAGCTTAGTCGACAGACAGGAAAGCGCGCAGTATTTT.

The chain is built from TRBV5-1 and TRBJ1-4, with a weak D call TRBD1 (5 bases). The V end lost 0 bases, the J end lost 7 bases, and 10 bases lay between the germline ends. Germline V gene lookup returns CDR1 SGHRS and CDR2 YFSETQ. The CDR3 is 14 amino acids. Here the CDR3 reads CASSLEGFTEKLFF. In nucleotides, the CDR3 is TGCGCCAGCAGCTTGGAGGGGTTTACTGAAAAACTGTTTTTT.

The CDR3 nucleotides read TGTGCCAGCAGCCATGGACAGGCGGGGGAAAAACTGTTTTTT. Translating it yields CASSHGQAGEKLFF. This chain joins TRBV7-6 and TRBJ1-4, with 7 bases that match TRBD1. The CDR3 length is 14 residues. From germline, CDR1 is SGHVS and CDR2 FNYEAQ. Trimming removed 5 bases from V and 8 bases from J; junction bases left unmatched: 8.

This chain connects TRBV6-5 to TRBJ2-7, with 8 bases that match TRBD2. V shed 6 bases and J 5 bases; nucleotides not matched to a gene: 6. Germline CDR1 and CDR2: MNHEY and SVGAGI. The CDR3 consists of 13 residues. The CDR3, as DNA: TGTGCCAGCAGAGCCTCGGGACTAGACGAGCAGTACTTC. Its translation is CASRASGLDEQYF.

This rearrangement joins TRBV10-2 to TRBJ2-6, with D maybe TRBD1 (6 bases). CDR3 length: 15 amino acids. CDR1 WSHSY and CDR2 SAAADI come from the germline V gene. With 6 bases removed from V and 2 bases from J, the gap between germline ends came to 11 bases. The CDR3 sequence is CASSPDRTGANVLTF. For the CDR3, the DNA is TGCGCCAGCAGCCCCGACAGGACTGGGGCCAACGTCCTGACTTTC.

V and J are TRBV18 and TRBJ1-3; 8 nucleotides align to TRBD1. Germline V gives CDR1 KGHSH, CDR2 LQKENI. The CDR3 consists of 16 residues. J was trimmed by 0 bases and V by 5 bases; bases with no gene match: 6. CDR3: CASSTGQGGSGNTIYF. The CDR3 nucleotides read TGTGCCAGCTCAACCGGACAGGGCGGCTCTGGAAACACCATATATTTT.

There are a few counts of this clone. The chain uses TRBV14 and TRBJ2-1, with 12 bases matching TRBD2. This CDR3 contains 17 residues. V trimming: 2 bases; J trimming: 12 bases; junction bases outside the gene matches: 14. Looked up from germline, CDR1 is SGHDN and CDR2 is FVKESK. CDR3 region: CASSQRRLAGDSGGQFF. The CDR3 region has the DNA TGTGCCAGCAGCCAAAGGCGACTAGCGGGGGACTCAGGTGGGCAGTTCTTC.

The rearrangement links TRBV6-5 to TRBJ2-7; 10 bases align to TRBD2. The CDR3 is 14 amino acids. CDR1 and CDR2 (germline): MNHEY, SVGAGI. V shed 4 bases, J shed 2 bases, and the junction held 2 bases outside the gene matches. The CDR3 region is CASSLAGGAYEQYF. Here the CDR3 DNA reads TGTGCCAGCAGTTTAGCGGGGGGAGCCTACGAGCAGTACTTC.

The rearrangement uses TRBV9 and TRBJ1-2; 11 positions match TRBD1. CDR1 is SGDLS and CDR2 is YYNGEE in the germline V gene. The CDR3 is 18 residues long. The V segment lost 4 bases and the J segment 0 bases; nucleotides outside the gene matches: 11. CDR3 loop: CASSLQRGQGGTNYGYTF. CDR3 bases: TGTGCCAGCAGCTTACAAAGGGGACAGGGGGGTACTAACTATGGCTACACCTTC.

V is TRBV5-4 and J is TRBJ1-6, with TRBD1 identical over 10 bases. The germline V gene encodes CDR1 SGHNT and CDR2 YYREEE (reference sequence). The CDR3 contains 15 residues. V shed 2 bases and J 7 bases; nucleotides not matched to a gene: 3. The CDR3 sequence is CASSLPGQGNSPLHF. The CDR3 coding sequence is TGTGCCAGCAGCTTACCGGGACAGGGGAATTCACCCCTCCACTTT.

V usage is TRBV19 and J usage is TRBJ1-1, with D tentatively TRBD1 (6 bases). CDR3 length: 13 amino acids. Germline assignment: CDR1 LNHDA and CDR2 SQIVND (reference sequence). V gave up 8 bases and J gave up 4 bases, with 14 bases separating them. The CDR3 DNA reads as TGTGCCAGTTCACCCAGGGGTGTCACTGAAGCTTTCTTT. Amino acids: CASSPRGVTEAFF.

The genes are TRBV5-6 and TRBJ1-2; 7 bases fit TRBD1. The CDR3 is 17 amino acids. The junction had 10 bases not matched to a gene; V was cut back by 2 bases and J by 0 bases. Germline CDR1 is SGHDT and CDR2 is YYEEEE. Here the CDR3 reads CASSFPDRVGANYGYTF. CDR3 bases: TGTGCCAGCAGCTTCCCTGACAGGGTTGGAGCTAACTATGGCTACACCTTC.

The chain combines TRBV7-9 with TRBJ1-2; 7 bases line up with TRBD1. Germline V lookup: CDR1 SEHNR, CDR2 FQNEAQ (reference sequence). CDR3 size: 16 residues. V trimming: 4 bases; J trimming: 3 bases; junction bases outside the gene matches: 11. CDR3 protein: CASSSRKQGPHYGYTF. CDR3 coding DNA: TGTGCCAGCAGCTCGCGGAAACAGGGGCCCCACTATGGCTACACCTTC. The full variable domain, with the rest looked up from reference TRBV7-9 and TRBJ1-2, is DTGVSQNPRHKITKRGQNVTFRCDPISEHNRLYWYRQTLGQGPEFLTYFQNEAQLEKSRLLSDRFSAERPKGSFSTLEIQRTEQGDSAMYLCASSSRKQGPHYGYTFGSGTRLTVV.

CDR3 coding DNA: TGCGCCAGCAGCCAAGTGGGGCGGGGCTACAATGAGCAGTTCTTC. Protein: CASSQVGRGYNEQFF. The J gene is TRBJ2-1, the V gene TRBV4-1; a possible D gene is TRBD2 (6 bases). V was shortened by 1 base and J by 3 bases, with 10 bases between the two germline ends. Germline V gives CDR1 MGHRA, CDR2 YSYEKL. This CDR3 spans 15 amino acids.

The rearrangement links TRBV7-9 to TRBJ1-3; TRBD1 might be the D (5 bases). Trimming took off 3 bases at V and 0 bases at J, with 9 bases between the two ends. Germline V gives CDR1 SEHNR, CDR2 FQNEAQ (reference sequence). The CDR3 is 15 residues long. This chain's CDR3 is CASSLTDFSGNTIYF. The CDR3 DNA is TGTGCCAGCAGCTTGACAGATTTCTCTGGAAACACCATATATTTT.

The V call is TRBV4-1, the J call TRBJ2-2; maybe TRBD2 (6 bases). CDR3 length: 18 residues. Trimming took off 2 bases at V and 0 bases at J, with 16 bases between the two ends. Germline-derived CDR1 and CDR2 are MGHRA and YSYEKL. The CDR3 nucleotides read TGCGCCAGCAGCCAACTTCCGGGGGTCGGCTCGAACACCGGGGAGCTGTTTTTT. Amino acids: CASSQLPGVGSNTGELFF.

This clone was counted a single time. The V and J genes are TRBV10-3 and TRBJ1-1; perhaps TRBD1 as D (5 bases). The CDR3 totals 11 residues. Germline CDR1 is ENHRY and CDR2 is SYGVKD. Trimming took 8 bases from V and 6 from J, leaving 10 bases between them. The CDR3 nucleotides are TGTGCCATCTGGGAAGGGGCTGAAGCTTTCTTT. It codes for CAIWEGAEAFF.

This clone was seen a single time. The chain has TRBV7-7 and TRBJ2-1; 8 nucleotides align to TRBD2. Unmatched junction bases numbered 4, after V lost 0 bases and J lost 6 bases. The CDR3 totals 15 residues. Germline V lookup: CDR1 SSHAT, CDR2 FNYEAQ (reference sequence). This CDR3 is CASSLAGGASNEQFF. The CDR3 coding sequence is TGTGCCAGCAGCTTAGCCGGGGGGGCCTCCAATGAGCAGTTCTTC.

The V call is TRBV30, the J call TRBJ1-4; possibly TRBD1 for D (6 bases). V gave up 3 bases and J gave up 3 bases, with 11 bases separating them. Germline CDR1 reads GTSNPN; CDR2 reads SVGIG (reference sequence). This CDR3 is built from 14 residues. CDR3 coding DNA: TGTGCCTGGAGATACGGACAGCCTAATGAAAAACTGTTTTTT. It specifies CAWRYGQPNEKLFF.